This TCR beta chain was identified in a study of cytomegalovirus exposure and HLA in healthy donors. Study-level points and caveats: Accounts indicate the classifier identified cytomegalovirus status with strong specificity and sensitivity. The authors listed about 170 TCR beta chains as cytomegalovirus-associated.

This clone was detected only once. Its target is unknown. With 60 Vbeta and 13 Jbeta primers, the PCR was carried out. Only in-frame clones appear in the TCRdb table, and some are missing; sequencing was by immunoSEQ multiplex PCR. This sample has about 190,000 clones; 65% to 75% occur once, and the top ten carry under 5%. Sequences were obtained from PBMCs. The sequence came from a man aged 25 to 40 in good health and CMV-seropositive.

For the CDR3, the DNA is TGTGCCATCAGTGCTCAGGGTATTGGAAACACCATATATTTT. It specifies CAISAQGIGNTIYF. This chain joins TRBV10-3 and TRBJ1-3, with D perhaps matching TRBD1 (5 bases). V lost 4 bases and J lost 3, with 10 bases in between. CDR1 and CDR2 from the germline V gene are ENHRY and SYGVKD. The CDR3 has 14 residues.